This TCR beta chain was profiled in a study of blood T cell repertoires in COVID-19. Per the original methods: Amplified reference gene primers provided the basis for estimating nucleated cell counts. The assay was immunoSEQ multiplex PCR, and TCRdb's table has in-frame clones only and misses some. V and J calls and clone size are given by that table; D and trimming were obtained from the DNA. The sample lists roughly 87,000 clones; 80% to 90% were seen once. The germline CDR1 and CDR2 sequences are LNHDA and SQIVND (reference sequence). The CDR3 is made up of 16 amino acids. V lost 5 bases, J lost 0 bases, and 11 bases lay in between.

This chain links TRBV19 with TRBJ2-6, with D tentatively TRBD1 (6 bases). The sequence derives from a woman aged 80 or over with active COVID-19. Sequencing used peripheral blood. The DNA of the CDR3 is TGTGCCAGTAGTCCCAGGGGTACCTCTGGGGCCAACGTCCTGACTTTC. Protein sequence: CASSPRGTSGANVLTF.